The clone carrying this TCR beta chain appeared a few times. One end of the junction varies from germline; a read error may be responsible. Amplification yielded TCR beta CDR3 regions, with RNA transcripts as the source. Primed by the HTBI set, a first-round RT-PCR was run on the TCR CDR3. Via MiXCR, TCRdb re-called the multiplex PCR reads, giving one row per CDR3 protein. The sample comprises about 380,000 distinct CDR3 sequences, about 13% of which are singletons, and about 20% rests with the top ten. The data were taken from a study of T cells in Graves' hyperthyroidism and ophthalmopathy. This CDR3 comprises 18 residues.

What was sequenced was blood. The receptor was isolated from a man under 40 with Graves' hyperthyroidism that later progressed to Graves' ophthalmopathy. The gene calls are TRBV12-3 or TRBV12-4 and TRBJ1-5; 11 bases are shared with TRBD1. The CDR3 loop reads CVSSFRDRGNRGNQPQHF. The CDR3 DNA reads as TGTGTCAGCAGTTTCCGGGACAGGGGGAACAGAGGCAATCAGCCCCAGCATTTT.